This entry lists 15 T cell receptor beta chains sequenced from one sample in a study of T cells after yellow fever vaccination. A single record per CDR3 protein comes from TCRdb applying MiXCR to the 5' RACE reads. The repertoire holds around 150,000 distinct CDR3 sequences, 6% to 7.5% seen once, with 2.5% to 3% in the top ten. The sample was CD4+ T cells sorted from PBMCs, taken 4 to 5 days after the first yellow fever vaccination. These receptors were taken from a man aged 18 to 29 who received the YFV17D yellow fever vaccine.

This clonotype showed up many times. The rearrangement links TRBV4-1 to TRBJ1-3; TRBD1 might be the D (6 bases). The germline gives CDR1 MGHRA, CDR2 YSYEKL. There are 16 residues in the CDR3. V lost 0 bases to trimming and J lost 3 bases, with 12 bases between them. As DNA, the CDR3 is TGCGCCAGCAGCCAAGAAGGGGGGCGAGGTGGAAACACCATATATTTT. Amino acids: CASSQEGGRGGNTIYF.

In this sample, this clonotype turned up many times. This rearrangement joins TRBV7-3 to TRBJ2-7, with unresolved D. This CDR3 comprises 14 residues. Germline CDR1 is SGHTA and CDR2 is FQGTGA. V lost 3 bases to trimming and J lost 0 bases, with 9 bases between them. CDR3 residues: CASSFAGRSYEQYV. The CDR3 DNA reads TGTGCCAGCAGCTTCGCAGGCCGCTCCTACGAGCAGTACGTC.

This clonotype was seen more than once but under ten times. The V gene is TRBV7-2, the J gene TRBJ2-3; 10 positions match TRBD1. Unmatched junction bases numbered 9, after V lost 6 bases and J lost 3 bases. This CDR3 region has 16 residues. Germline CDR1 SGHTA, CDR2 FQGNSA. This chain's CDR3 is CASRVRLGQGTDTQYF. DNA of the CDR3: TGTGCCAGCAGGGTGAGGTTGGGACAGGGGACAGATACGCAGTATTTT.

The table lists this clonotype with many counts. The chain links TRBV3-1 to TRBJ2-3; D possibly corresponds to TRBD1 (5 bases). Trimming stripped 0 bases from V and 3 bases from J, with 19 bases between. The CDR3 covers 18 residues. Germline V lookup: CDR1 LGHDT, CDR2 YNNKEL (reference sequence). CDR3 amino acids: CASSQDLGQGAETDTQYF. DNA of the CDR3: TGTGCCAGCAGCCAAGATCTGGGCCAGGGTGCGGAGACAGATACGCAGTATTTT.

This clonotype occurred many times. The CDR3 is CASRQQGVTEAFF. In DNA, the CDR3 is TGTGCCAGCAGACAACAGGGGGTAACTGAAGCTTTCTTT. V gene TRBV6-1 combines with J gene TRBJ1-1; 8 nucleotides line up with TRBD1. Germline CDR1 is MNHNS and CDR2 is SASEGT. The length of the CDR3 is 13 residues. V was clipped by 6 bases and J by 5 bases; unmatched bases: 5.

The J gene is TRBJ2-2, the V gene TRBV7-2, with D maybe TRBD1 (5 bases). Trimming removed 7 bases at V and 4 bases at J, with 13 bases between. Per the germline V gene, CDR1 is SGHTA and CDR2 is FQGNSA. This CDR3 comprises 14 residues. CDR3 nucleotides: TGTGCCAGCAACCACCAGGGTGGCACCGGGGAGCTGTTTTTT. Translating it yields CASNHQGGTGELFF.

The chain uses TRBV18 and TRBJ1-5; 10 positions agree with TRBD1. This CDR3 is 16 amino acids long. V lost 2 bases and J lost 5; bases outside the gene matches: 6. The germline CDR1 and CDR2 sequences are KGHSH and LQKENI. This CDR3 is CASSPMSGQGYQPQHF. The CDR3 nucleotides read TGTGCCAGCTCACCAATGTCGGGACAGGGGTATCAGCCCCAGCATTTT. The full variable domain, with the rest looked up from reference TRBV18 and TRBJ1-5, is NAGVMQNPRHLVRRRGQEARLRCSPMKGHSHVYWYRQLPEEGLKFMVYLQKENIIDESGMPKERFSAEFPKEGPSILRIQQVVRGDSAAYFCASSPMSGQGYQPQHFGDGTRLSIL.

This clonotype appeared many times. CDR3 protein: CASSLQGALYGYTF. The CDR3 bases are TGTGCCAGCAGCCTACAGGGAGCTCTCTATGGCTACACCTTC. The rearrangement uses TRBV12-3 or TRBV12-4 and TRBJ1-2, with D perhaps matching TRBD1 (6 bases). The CDR3 loop spans 14 amino acids. Trimming cost V 6 bases and J 4 bases, with 15 bases left between them.

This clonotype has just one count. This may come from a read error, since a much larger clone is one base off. The CDR3 DNA follows: TGTGCCAGCAGCACCGACTGGGGCTCACCCCTCCACTTT. It codes for CASSTDWGSPLHF. The chain employs TRBV11-2 and TRBJ1-6, with a tentative D call TRBD1 (5 bases). V lost 5 bases, J lost 10 bases, and 12 bases lay in between. CDR3 length: 13 amino acids. Germline assignment: CDR1 SGHAT and CDR2 FQNNGV.

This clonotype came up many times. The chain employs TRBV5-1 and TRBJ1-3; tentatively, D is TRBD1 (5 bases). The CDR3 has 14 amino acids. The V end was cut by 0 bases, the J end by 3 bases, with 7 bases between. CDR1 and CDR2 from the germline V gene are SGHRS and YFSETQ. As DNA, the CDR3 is TGCGCCAGCAGCTTGGCAGGGAATGGAAACACCATATATTTT. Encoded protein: CASSLAGNGNTIYF. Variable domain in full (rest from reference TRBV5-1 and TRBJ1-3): KAGVTQTPRYLIKTRGQQVTLSCSPISGHRSVSWYQQTPGQGLQFLFEYFSETQRNKGNFPGRFSGRQFSNSRSEMNVSTLELGDSALYLCASSLAGNGNTIYFGEGSWLTVV.

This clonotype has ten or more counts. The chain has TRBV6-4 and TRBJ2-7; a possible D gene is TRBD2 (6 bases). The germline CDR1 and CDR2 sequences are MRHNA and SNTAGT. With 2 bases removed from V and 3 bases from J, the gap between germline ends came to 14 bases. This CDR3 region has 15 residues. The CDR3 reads CASSDAGGLIYEQYV. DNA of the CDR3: TGTGCCAGCAGTGACGCAGGAGGGCTAATCTACGAGCAGTACGTC.

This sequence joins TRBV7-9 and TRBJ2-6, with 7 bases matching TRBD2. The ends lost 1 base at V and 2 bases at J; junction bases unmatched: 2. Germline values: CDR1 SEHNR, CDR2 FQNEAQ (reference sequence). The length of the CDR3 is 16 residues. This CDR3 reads CASSLGSGTGANVLTF. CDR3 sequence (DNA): TGTGCCAGCAGCTTAGGGAGCGGGACTGGGGCCAACGTCCTGACTTTC.

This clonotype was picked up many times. CDR3 protein: CASGLGLGAATGELFF. CDR3 DNA: TGTGCTAGTGGTTTGGGTCTGGGGGCTGCCACCGGGGAGCTGTTTTTT. The chain joins TRBV12-5 to TRBJ2-2; D is perhaps TRBD1 (6 bases). V dropped 1 base and J dropped 4 bases, with 13 bases sitting between them. The CDR3 consists of 16 residues. In germline, CDR1 is LGHNT, CDR2 FRNRAP.

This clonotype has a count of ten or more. CDR3 in DNA: TGCGCCAGCAGCTTGCGACCGGGGCAGGACTATGGCTACACCTTC. Translation: CASSLRPGQDYGYTF. The J gene is TRBJ1-2, the V gene TRBV5-1; D is perhaps TRBD1 (5 bases). The CDR3 totals 15 residues. Deletions cut 1 base from V and 3 bases from J, with 13 bases between. Per the germline V gene, CDR1 is SGHRS and CDR2 is YFSETQ.

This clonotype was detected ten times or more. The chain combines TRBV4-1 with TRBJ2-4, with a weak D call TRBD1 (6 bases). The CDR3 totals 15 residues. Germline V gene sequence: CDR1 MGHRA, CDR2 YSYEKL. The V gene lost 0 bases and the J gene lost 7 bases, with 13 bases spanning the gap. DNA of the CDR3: TGCGCCAGCAGCCAAGATCGGGCAGGGGCTAACATTCAGTACTTC. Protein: CASSQDRAGANIQYF.